Described below is a single T cell receptor (beta chain) sequence and its context. The antigen remains undetermined. The CDR3 spans 16 residues. The V end was cut by 0 bases, the J end by 8 bases, with 16 bases between. Germline CDR1 and CDR2: LGHNA and YSLEER. The data originate from a study of cytomegalovirus exposure and HLA in healthy donors. Study-wide findings and caveats: Accurate HLA-A and HLA-B prediction from TCR beta sequences was reported for most subjects.

The PCR was carried out with 60 Vbeta primers and 13 Jbeta primers. TCRdb's table, derived via immunoSEQ multiplex PCR, lists solely in-frame clones and lacks some. The sample has more than 85,000 clones, roughly 80% seen once. The sample consisted of PBMCs. This sequence was found in a man aged 30 to 39 in good health and CMV-seropositive. The chain combines TRBV4-3 with TRBJ1-4; D call uncertain. The CDR3 DNA sequence: TGCGCCAGCAGCCAAGAATTGCCGGCGGCAGCCGAAAAACTGTTTTTT. It is translated as CASSQELPAAAEKLFF.